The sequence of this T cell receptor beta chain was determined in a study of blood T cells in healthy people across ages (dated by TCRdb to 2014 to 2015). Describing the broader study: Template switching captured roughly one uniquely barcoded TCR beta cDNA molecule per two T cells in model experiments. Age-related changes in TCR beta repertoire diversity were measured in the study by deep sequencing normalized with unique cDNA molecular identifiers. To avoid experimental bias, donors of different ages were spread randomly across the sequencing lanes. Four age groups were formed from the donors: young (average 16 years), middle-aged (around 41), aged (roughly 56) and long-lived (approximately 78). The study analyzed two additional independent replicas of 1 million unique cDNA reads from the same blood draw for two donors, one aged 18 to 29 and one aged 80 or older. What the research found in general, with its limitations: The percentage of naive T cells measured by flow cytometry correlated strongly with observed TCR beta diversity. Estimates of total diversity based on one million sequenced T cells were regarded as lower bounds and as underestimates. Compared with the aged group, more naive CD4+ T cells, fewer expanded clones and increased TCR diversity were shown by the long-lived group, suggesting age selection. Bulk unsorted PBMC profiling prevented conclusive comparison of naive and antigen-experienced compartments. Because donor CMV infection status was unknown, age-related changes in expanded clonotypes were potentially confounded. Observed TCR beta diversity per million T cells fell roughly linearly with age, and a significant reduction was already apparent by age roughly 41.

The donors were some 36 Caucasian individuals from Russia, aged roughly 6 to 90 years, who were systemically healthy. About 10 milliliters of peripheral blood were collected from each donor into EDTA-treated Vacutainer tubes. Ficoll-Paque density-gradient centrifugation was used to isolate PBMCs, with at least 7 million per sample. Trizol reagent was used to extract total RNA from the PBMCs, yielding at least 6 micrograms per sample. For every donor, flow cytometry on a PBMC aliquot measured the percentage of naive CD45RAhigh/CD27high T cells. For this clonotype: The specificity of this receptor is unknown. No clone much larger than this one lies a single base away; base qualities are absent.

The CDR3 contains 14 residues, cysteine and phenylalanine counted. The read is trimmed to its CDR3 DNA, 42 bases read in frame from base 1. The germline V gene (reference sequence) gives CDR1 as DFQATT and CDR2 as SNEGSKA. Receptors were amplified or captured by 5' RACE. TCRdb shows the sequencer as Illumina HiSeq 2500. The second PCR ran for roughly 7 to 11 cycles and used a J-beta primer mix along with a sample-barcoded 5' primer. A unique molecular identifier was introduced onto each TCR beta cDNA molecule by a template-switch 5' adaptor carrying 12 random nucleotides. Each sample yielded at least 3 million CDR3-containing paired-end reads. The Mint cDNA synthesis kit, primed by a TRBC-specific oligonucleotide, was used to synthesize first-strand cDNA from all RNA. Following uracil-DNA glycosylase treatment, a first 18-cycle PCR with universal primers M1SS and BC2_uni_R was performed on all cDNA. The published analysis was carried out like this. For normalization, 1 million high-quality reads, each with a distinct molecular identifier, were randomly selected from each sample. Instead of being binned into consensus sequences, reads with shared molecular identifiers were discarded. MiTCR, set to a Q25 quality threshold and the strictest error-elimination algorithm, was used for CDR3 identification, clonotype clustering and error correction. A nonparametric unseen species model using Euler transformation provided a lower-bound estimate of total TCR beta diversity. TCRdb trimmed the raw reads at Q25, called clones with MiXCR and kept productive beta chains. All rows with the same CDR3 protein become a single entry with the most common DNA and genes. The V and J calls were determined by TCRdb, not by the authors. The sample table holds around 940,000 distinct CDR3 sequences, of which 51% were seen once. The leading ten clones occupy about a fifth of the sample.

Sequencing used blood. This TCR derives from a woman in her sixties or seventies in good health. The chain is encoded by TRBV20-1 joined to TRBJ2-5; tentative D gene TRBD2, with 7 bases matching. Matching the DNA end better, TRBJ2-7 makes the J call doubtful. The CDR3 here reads CSASGGAPHYEQYF. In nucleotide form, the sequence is TGCAGTGCTAGTGGGGGGGCCCCCCACTACGAGCAGTACTTC.